The 13 T cell receptor beta chains in this list originate from one sample, sequenced in a study of vaccination and CD4 T cells after COVID-19. These receptors have no identified antigens. Stated treatment: roughly 10-day PBMC culture with coronavirus spike peptide pools or control peptides (ViraFEST assay). Researchers used the Oncomine TCR Beta short-read assay to sequence DNA from cultured CD4+ T cells. TCRdb passed the PCR reads through MiXCR, listing each CDR3 protein once. The table has roughly 22,000 distinct CDR3 sequences, 30% to 35% seen once. Sequencing used cultured CD4+ T cells from blood. Receptors were obtained from a human donor with COVID-19.

This rearrangement joins TRBV28 to TRBJ1-2, with a weak D call TRBD1 (6 bases). Trimming took 7 bases from V and 5 from J, leaving 11 bases between them. The germline CDR1 and CDR2 sequences are MDHEN and SYDVKM. CDR3 length: 12 residues. The CDR3 is CASKSGEYGYTF. The CDR3, as DNA: TGTGCCAGCAAGTCAGGGGAGTATGGCTACACCTTC.

This clonotype is medium-sized by share. The V and J genes are TRBV12-3 or TRBV12-4 and TRBJ2-5; possible D gene TRBD1, 6 bases. The V gene lost 1 base and the J gene lost 5 bases, with 17 bases spanning the gap. CDR3 length: 16 residues. DNA of the CDR3: TGTGCCAGCAGTTTAGTCGGGACACTCCTGGGGGAGACCCAGTACTTC. Encoded protein: CASSLVGTLLGETQYF.

This clonotype was seen a handful of times. The chain uses TRBV12-3 or TRBV12-4 and TRBJ1-6, with TRBD1 identical over 9 bases. The CDR3 is 14 amino acids. Trimming removed 10 bases from V and 7 bases from J; junction bases left unmatched: 8. The CDR3 sequence is CAIARGQGNSPLHF. DNA for the CDR3: TGTGCCATAGCGCGGGGACAGGGAAATTCACCCCTCCACTTT.

The sample holds a few counts of this clonotype. The V and J genes are TRBV2 and TRBJ2-5; the match to TRBD2 covers 15 bases. Germline V gene sequence: CDR1 SNHLY, CDR2 FYNNEI. CDR3 length equals 16 residues. The J segment lost 1 base and the V segment lost 3 bases, leaving 0 bases of the junction unmatched. CDR3 DNA: TGTGCCAGCAGTGAGGGACTAGCGGGGGGCCAAGAGACCCAGTACTTC. Its protein is CASSEGLAGGQETQYF. The whole variable domain, filled in from reference TRBV2 and TRBJ2-5, reads EPEVTQTPSHQVTQMGQEVILRCVPISNHLYFYWYRQILGQKVEFLVSFYNNEISEKSEIFDDQFSVERPDGSNFTLKIRSTKLEDSAMYFCASSEGLAGGQETQYFGPGTRLLVL.

The V gene is TRBV7-2, the J gene TRBJ1-3; D may be TRBD1 (5 bases). Germline V gene data show CDR1 as SGHTA and CDR2 as FQGNSA. The CDR3 runs 15 residues. Trimming left V 5 bases short and J 2 bases short, with 13 bases between. CDR3 region: CASSLTGGAGNTIYF. The DNA of the CDR3 is TGTGCCAGCAGCCTAACCGGAGGGGCTGGAAACACCATATATTTT.

In its sample, this clonotype was seen a few times. This chain links TRBV10-3 with TRBJ2-7; D may correspond to TRBD1 or TRBD2 (5 bases each). The CDR3 runs 14 residues. CDR1 is ENHRY, CDR2 SYGVKD, per germline. The V end lost 10 bases, the J end lost 0 bases, and 16 bases lay between the germline ends. The CDR3 DNA reads as TGTGCCACTTACCGGGACCGCAGCTCCTACGAGCAGTACTTC. It codes for CATYRDRSSYEQYF.

This clonotype turned up a few times. This chain uses TRBV6-4 with TRBJ2-5; possibly TRBD2 for D (6 bases). Trimming pared 4 bases from V and 4 bases from J, leaving 10 bases between. Looked up from germline, CDR1 is MRHNA and CDR2 is SNTAGT. This CDR3 contains 13 residues. The CDR3 region has the DNA TGTGCCAGCAGTGTTCGGGGAGGAGAGACCCAGTACTTC. Amino acid sequence: CASSVRGGETQYF.

The rearrangement uses TRBV28 and TRBJ2-7; unclear D gene. The ends were cut back, 6 bases at V and 4 bases at J, with 13 bases in the middle. Germline V lookup: CDR1 MDHEN, CDR2 SYDVKM. The CDR3 sequence is 13 residues long. The CDR3 protein is CASSTVNGYEQYF. CDR3 coding DNA: TGTGCCAGCAGCACTGTGAATGGATACGAGCAGTACTTC.

Written as DNA, the CDR3 is TGCAGTGCTAGACCGGCCGGGACACTCCCCGTCGCGTACTTC. This codes for CSARPAGTLPVAYF. This chain connects TRBV20-1 to TRBJ2-7, with D perhaps TRBD1 (6 bases). Germline CDR1 is DFQATT and CDR2 is SNEGSKA (reference sequence). The CDR3 has 14 residues. V was cut by 2 bases and J by 12 bases, with 23 bases left in between.

This clonotype was found a few times. The J gene is TRBJ2-7, the V gene TRBV7-2; 8 nucleotides match TRBD2. CDR1 is SGHTA, CDR2 FQGNSA, per germline. V trimming: 1 base; J trimming: 2 bases; junction bases outside the gene matches: 7. This CDR3 is built from 16 residues. DNA for the CDR3: TGTGCCAGCAGCTTAGGAGCGGGGGAATGGCCCTACGAGCAGTACTTC. Protein product: CASSLGAGEWPYEQYF.

The rearrangement joins TRBV9 to TRBJ1-5; 7 bases match TRBD1. CDR1 is SGDLS, CDR2 YYNGEE, per germline. This CDR3 is 16 amino acids long. The trim removed 4 bases at V and 2 bases at J, leaving 9 bases unmatched. The CDR3 DNA reads as TGTGCCAGCAGCCCCGGACAGGAAAGGGGCAATCAGCCCCAGCATTTT. Protein: CASSPGQERGNQPQHF.

The chain carries TRBV9 and TRBJ1-2; TRBD1 might be the D (6 bases). Germline lookup yields CDR1 SGDLS and CDR2 YYNGEE. The germline V and J ends were trimmed by 3 bases and 4 bases, with 16 bases remaining between them. This CDR3 has 15 residues. CDR3 residues: CASSARTERIYGYTF. The CDR3 DNA is TGTGCCAGCAGCGCACGGACAGAGAGAATCTATGGCTACACCTTC.

In its sample, this clonotype was seen a few times. The rearrangement links TRBV7-2 to TRBJ1-4; D unresolved. Trimming pared 2 bases from V and 0 bases from J, leaving 13 bases between. CDR1 is SGHTA and CDR2 is FQGNSA in the germline V gene. The CDR3 is 17 residues long. CDR3 DNA sequence: TGTGCCAGCAGCTTAAGCACAAAACCTGCAACTAATGAAAAACTGTTTTTT. As protein: CASSLSTKPATNEKLFF. Using reference TRBV7-2 and TRBJ1-4 for the parts outside the CDR3, the full variable domain is GAGVSQSPSNKVTEKGKDVELRCDPISGHTALYWYRQSLGQGLEFLIYFQGNSAPDKSGLPSDRFSAERTGGSVSTLTIQRTQQEDSAVYLCASSLSTKPATNEKLFFGSGTQLSVL.